This TCR beta chain was observed in a study of cytomegalovirus exposure and HLA in healthy donors. Study-wide findings and caveats: CMV antigen specificity of three CMV-associated chains was confirmed in vitro.

CDR3 size: 15 residues. Germline V gene lookup returns CDR1 MNHNY and CDR2 SVGAGI (reference sequence). V dropped 0 bases and J dropped 0; count of bases not matched to a gene: 2. A note on this clone: As yet, its antigen is unknown.

PCR primers comprised 60 Vbeta and 13 Jbeta primers. Profiling relied on immunoSEQ multiplex PCR, and the TCRdb table lists in-frame clones only, not all of them. Of more than 90,000 clones in the sample, approximately 72% were seen once. The chain carries TRBV6-6 and TRBJ2-7; 7 bases line up with TRBD1. The sequenced material came from PBMCs. The receptor was derived from a middle-aged woman in good health and CMV-seronegative. CDR3 residues: CASSYSAGGSYEQYF. The CDR3 coding sequence is TGTGCCAGCAGTTACTCGGCAGGGGGCTCCTACGAGCAGTACTTC.